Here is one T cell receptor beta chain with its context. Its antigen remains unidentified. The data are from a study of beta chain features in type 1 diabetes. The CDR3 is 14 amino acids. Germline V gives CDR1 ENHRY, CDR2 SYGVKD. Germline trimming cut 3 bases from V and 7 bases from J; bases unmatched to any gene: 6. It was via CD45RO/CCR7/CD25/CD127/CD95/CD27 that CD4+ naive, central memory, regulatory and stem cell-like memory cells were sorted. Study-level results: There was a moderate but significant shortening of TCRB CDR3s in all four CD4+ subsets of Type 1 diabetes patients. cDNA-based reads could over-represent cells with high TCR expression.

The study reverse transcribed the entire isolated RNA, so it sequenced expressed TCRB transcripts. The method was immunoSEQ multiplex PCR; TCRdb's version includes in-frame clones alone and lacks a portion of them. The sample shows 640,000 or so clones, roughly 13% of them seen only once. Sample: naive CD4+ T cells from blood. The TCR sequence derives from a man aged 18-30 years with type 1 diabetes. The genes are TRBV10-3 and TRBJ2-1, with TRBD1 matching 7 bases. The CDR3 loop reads CAISERGHENEQFF. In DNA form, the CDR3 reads TGTGCCATCAGTGAAAGGGGGCATGAGAATGAGCAGTTCTTC.